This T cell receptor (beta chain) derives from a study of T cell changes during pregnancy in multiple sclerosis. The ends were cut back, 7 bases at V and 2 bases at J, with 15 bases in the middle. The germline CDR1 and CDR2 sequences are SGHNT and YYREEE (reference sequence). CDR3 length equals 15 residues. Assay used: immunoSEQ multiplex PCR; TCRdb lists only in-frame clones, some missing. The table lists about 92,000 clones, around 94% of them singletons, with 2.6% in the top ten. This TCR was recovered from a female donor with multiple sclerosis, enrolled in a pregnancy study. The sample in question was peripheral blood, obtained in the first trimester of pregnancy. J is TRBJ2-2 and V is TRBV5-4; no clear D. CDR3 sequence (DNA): TGTGCCAGCGGAACGGGTATCCGAAACACCGGGGAGCTGTTTTTT. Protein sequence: CASGTGIRNTGELFF.